This T cell receptor beta chain was sequenced during a study of regulatory T cells in long-lasting Graves disease. Arm-PCR with iRepertoire HTBI primers amplified the CDR3 regions for these TCR beta libraries. Each CDR3 protein is one row after TCRdb ran MiXCR on the multiplex PCR reads. This table has hundreds of thousands of distinct CDR3 sequences, around 15% appearing once. Whole-study findings and limits: Persistent patients shared more public clonotypes (approximately 2,800) than new patients (about 930). Segments TRBV28, TRBJ1-2 and TRBJ2-5 showed preferential usage in persistent disease.

Note on this clonotype: Antigen specificity is unknown.

This CDR3 spans 12 amino acids. The V gene's germline CDR1 is SEHNR and CDR2 FQNEAQ (reference sequence). V was shortened by 5 bases and J by 2 bases, with 7 bases between the two germline ends. As for time point: newly diagnosed GD, antithyroid drugs for less than 3 months. From PBMCs, RNA was extracted and then used to make the TCR library. A nine-milliliter sample of peripheral blood was drawn into EDTA tubes. These same records also appear under a second study, on T cells in Graves' hyperthyroidism and ophthalmopathy. That paper adds: An absence of ophthalmopathy progression within 18 months meant stable Graves' hyperthyroidism.

This receptor was taken from a man between 18 and 35 years old with Graves disease. Here the sequenced sample was peripheral blood mononuclear cells (PBMCs), taken at new diagnosis, from a patient treated with antithyroid drugs. V gene TRBV7-9 combines with J gene TRBJ2-7; D uncertain. The CDR3, as DNA: TGTGCCAGCAGCAATACAGCCTACGAGCAGTACTTC. Residues: CASSNTAYEQYF.